The present TCR beta chain was sequenced within a study of control samples from healthy donors and cancer patients. Clones were read by immunoSEQ multiplex PCR, and TCRdb kept only the in-frame ones, dropping some. Here the sample spans 85,000 to 120,000 clones, around 90% being singletons. This receptor was obtained from a young woman in good health. Sequences were obtained from blood.

The CDR3 sequence: CAWTNGQGNGYTF. CDR3 in DNA: TGTGCCTGGACGAATGGACAGGGGAATGGCTACACCTTC. This chain joins TRBV30 and TRBJ1-2; 9 bases are shared with TRBD1. CDR1 is GTSNPN and CDR2 is SVGIG in the germline V gene (reference sequence). With V trimmed by 4 bases and J by 6 bases, 6 bases remained unmatched. CDR3 length: 13 residues.